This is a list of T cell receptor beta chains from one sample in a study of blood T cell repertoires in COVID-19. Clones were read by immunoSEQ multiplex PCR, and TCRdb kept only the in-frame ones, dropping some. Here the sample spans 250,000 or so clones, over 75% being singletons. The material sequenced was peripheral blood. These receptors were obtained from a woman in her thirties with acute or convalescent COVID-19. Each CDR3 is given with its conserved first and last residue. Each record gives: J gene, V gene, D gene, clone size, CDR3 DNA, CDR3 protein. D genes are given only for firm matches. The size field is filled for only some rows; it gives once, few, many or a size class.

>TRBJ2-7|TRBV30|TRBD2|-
TGTGCCTGGAGTCTATTTGTCGGACTAGCGGGATTCTCCTACGAGCAGTACTTC
CAWSLFVGLAGFSYEQYF
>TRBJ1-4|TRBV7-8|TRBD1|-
TGTGCCAGCAGCACACTACAGGGGTCTGGAGAAAAACTGTTTTTT
CASSTLQGSGEKLFF
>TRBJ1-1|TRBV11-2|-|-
TGTGCCAGCAGCCAAACGGTCACTGAAGCTTTCTTT
CASSQTVTEAFF
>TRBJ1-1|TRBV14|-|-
TGTGCCAGCAAAACCCAGGCGAACACTGAAGCTTTCTTT
CASKTQANTEAFF
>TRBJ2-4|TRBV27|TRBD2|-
TGTGCCAGCAGTGGAACCCAGGGACTAGCTGGAAACATTCAGTACTTC
CASSGTQGLAGNIQYF
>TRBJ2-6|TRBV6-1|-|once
TGTGCCAGCAGTGAAGGGGCAGCTGGGGCCAACGTCCTGACTTTC
CASSEGAAGANVLTF
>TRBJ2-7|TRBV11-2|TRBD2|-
TGTGCCAGCAGCCCCAGGGTGGGACTAGCGATTCGCGAGCAGTACTTC
CASSPRVGLAIREQYF
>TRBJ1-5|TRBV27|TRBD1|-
TGTGCCAGCAGTACTGGGACAGGGAGGAATCAGCCCCAGCATTTT
CASSTGTGRNQPQHF
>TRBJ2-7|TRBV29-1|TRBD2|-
TGCAGCGTTGAAGACCGACTAGCGGGTCACGAGCAGTACTTC
CSVEDRLAGHEQYF
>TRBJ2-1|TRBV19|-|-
TGTGCCAGTAGTATTGGCCCCAGGGGCGGGTACTACAATGAGCAGTTCTTC
CASSIGPRGGYYNEQFF
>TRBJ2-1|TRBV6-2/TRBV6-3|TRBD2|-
TGTGCCAGCAGTTACAAGATAGCGGGGTCGAGCTCCTACAATGAGCAGTTCTTC
CASSYKIAGSSSYNEQFF
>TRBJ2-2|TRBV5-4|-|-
TGTGCCAGCAGCTTCGTAGGGGTAGAGACCGGGGAGCTGTTTTTT
CASSFVGVETGELFF
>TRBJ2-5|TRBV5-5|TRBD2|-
TGTGCCAGCAGCGGACTAGCGGGAGTCCAAGAGACCCAGTACTTC
CASSGLAGVQETQYF
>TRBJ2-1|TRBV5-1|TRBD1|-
TGCGCCAGCAGCTCCCCCTGGACAGGGGGCACCGGCAATGAGCAGTTCTTC
CASSSPWTGGTGNEQFF
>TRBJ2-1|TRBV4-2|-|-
TGTGCCAGCAGCCAAGAACAAGGGACTTCGGATGAGCAGTTCTTC
CASSQEQGTSDEQFF
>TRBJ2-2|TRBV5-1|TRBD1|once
TGCGCCAGCGGATCGGACAGGGCTCCCGCCGGGGAGCTGTTTTTT
CASGSDRAPAGELFF
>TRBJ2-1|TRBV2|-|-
TGTGCCAGCAGTGATATGGCTAGCGCGCACAATGAGCAGTTCTTC
CASSDMASAHNEQFF
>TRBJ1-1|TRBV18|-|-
TGTGCCATCCTCGTGTACACTGAAGCTTTCTTT
CAILVYTEAFF
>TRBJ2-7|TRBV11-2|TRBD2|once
TGTGCCAGCAGCCGTCGGACTAGCGGGAGCGAGCAGTACTTC
CASSRRTSGSEQYF
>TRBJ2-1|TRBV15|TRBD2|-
TGTGCCACCAGCAGAGGACTAGCGGGAGTGGGTTACAATGAGCAGTTCTTC
CATSRGLAGVGYNEQFF
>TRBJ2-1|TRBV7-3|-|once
TGTGCCAGCAGCAGCCATGGGCCCTACAATGAGCAGTTCTTC
CASSSHGPYNEQFF
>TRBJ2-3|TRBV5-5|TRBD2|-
TGTGCCAGCAGCCCGTCGGGACTAGCGGGCTCAGATACGCAGTATTTT
CASSPSGLAGSDTQYF
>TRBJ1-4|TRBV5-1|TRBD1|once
TGCGCCAGCAGACACGACAGGGGGCTATATGAAAAACTGTTTTTT
CASRHDRGLYEKLFF
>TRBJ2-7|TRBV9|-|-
TGTGCCAGCAGTCGAACCGGGACTTCCTACGAGCAGTACTTC
CASSRTGTSYEQYF
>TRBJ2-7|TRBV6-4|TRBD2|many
TGTGCCAGCAGTGACTCGACGGGGACTAGCGGCATCTCCTACGAGCAGTACTTC
CASSDSTGTSGISYEQYF
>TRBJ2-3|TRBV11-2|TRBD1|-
TGTGCCAGCAGCCCAACAGGGGTCCTATTATTTTCTGCAGATACGCAGTATTTT
CASSPTGVLLFSADTQYF
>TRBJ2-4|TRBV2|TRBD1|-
TGTGCCATAGATGGGGGCAGGGGGCTTACGGACATTCAGTACTTC
CAIDGGRGLTDIQYF
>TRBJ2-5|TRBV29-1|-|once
TGCAGCACCTCCCAGGGGTTAGGCAACCAAGAGACCCAGTACTTC
CSTSQGLGNQETQYF
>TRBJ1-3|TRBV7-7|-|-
TGTGCCAGCAGCTTAAGTACAGGGCGTGTGAACACCATATATTTT
CASSLSTGRVNTIYF
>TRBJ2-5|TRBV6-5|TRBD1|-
TGTGCCAGCACTACGGGACAGCATGGAGAGACCCAGTACTTC
CASTTGQHGETQYF
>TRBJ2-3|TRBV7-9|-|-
TGTGCCAGCAGCTCCTATACCTTTTTAGCGGAGTCTAGCACAGATACGCAGTATTTT
CASSSYTFLAESSTDTQYF
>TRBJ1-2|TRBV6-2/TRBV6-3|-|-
TGTGCCAGCAGTTACTCGAGTCACTATGGCTACACCTTC
CASSYSSHYGYTF
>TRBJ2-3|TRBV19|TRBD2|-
TGTGCCAGTAGTGTAGCGGGGAAAAGCACAGATACGCAGTATTTT
CASSVAGKSTDTQYF
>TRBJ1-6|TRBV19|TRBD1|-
TGTGCCACCCACAAGAGCGACAGGGGACGTAATTCACCCCTCCACTTT
CATHKSDRGRNSPLHF
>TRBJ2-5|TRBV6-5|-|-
TGTGCCGGCAGTTCAGTGGCGGGCTCGAAGACCCAGTACTTC
CAGSSVAGSKTQYF
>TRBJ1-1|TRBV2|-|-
TGTGCCAGCAGTGAGGGTGGCGCGCGGGCTGAAGCTTTCTTT
CASSEGGARAEAFF
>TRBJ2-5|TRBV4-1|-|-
TGCGCCAGCAGCCAAGACCGGACAGCACAAGAGACCCAGTACTTC
CASSQDRTAQETQYF
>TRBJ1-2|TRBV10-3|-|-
TGTGCCAACCAGGGTTCGATAGGCTACACCTTC
CANQGSIGYTF
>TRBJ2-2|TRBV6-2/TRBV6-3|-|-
TGTGCCAGCAGCCCGACAGGAGAGGTCGGGGAGCTGTTTTTT
CASSPTGEVGELFF
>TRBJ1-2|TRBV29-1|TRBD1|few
TGCAGCGTTGCCGACCGGACAGGGTCCTATGGCTACACCTTC
CSVADRTGSYGYTF
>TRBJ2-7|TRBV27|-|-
TGTGCCAGCAGTCCGGGGTACTACGAGCAGTACTTC
CASSPGYYEQYF
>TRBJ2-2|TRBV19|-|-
TGTGCCAGTATTCCGCCGGGGTCCCCGAACACCGGGGAGCTGTTTTTT
CASIPPGSPNTGELFF
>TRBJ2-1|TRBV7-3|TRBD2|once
TGTGCCAGCAGGGCCCGGGAGGGGGACAATGAGCAGTTCTTC
CASRAREGDNEQFF
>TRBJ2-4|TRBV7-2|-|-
TGTGCCAGCAGCTTAGCGAGGCCAACGGGGGCCAAAAACATTCAGTACTTC
CASSLARPTGAKNIQYF
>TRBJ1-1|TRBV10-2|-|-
TGCGCCAGCAGTACGACCGGGGGAGTGAACACTGAAGCTTTCTTT
CASSTTGGVNTEAFF
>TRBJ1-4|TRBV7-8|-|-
TGTGCCAGCAGCCTACTCAATGAAAAACTGTTTTTT
CASSLLNEKLFF
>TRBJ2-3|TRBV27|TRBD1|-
TGTGCCAGCGGTCGACAGGGTGGCACAGATACGCAGTATTTT
CASGRQGGTDTQYF
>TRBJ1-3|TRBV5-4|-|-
TGTGCCAGCAGCTCGACAACTGGAAACACCATATATTTT
CASSSTTGNTIYF
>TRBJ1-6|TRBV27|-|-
TGTGCCAGCAACCCAGGGTTGGGTAATTCACCCCTCCACTTT
CASNPGLGNSPLHF
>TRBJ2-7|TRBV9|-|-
TGTGCCAGCAGCGCGCCGGGACTGCCAACCTACGAGCAGTACTTC
CASSAPGLPTYEQYF
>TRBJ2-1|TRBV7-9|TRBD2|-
TGTGCCAGCAGCTATTTAGCGGGAGGGTCCAATGAGCAGTTCTTC
CASSYLAGGSNEQFF
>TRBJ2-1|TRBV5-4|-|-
TGTGCCAGCAGCTCGGAGACCAATACCCACGGTGAGCAGTTCTTC
CASSSETNTHGEQFF
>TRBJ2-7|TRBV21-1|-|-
TGTGCCAGCAGCAATTATACAGGTGACTACGAGCAGTACTTC
CASSNYTGDYEQYF
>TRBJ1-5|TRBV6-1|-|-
TGTGCCAGCAGCCCGGAGGGCAATCAGCCCCAGCATTTT
CASSPEGNQPQHF